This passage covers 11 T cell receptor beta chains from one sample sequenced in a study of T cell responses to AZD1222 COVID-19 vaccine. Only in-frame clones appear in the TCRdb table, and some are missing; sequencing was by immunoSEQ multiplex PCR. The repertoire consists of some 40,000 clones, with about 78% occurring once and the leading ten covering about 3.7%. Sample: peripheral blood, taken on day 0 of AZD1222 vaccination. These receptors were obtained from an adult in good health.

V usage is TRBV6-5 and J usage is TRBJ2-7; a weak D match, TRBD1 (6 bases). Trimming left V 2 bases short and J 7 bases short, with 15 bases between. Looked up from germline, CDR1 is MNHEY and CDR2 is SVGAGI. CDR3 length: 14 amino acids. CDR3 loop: CASSYGDTQGEQYF. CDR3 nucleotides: TGTGCCAGCAGTTACGGGGATACACAGGGAGAGCAGTACTTC.

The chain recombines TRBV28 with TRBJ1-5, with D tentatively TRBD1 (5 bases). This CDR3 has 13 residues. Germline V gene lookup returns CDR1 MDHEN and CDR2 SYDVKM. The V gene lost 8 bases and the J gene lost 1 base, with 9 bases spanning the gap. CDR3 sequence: CASRGGSNQPQHF. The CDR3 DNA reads TGTGCCAGCCGGGGGGGAAGCAATCAGCCCCAGCATTTT.

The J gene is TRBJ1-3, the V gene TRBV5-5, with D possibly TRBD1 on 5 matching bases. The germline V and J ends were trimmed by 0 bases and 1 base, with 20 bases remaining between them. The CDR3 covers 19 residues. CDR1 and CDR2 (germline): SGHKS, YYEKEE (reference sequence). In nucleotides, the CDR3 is TGTGCCAGCAGCTTGGGGCCGGACAACCACTGGGCTTCTGGAAACACCATATATTTT. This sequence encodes CASSLGPDNHWASGNTIYF.

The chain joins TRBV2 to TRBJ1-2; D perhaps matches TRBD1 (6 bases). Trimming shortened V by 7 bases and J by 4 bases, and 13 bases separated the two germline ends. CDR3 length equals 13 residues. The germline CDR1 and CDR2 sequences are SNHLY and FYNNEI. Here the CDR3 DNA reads TGTGCCAGCAACAGGGAGGTGGGCTATGGCTACACCTTC. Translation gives CASNREVGYGYTF.

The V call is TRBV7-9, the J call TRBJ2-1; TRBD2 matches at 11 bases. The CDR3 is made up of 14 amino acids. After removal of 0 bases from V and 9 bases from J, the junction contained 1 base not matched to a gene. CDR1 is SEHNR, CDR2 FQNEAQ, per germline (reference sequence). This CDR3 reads CASSLALAGGEQFF. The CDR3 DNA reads TGTGCCAGCAGCTTAGCGCTAGCGGGGGGTGAGCAGTTCTTC.

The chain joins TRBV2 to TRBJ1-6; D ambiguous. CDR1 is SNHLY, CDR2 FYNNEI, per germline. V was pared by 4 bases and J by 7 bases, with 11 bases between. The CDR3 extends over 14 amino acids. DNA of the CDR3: TGTGCCAGCAGTGTGGGATTTGAGAATTCACCCCTCCACTTT. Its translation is CASSVGFENSPLHF.

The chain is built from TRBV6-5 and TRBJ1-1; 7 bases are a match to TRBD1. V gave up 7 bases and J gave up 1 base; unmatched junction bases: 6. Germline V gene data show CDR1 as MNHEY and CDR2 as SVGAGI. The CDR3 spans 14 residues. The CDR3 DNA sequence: TGTGCCAGCATTTTGACAGGGCAGAACACTGAAGCTTTCTTT. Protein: CASILTGQNTEAFF.

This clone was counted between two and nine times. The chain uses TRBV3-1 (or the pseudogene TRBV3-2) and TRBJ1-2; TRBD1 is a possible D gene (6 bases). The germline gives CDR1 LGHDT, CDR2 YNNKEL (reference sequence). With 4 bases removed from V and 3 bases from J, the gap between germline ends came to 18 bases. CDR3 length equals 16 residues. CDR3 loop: CASSPGWGARDYGYTF. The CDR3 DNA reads TGTGCCAGCAGCCCCGGGTGGGGGGCGCGGGACTATGGCTACACCTTC.

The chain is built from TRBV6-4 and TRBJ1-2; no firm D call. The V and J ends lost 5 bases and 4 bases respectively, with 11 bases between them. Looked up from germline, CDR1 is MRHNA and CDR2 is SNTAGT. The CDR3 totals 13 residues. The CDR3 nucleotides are TGTGCCAGCAGTCCCAAGGAGGGCTATGGCTACACCTTC. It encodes CASSPKEGYGYTF.

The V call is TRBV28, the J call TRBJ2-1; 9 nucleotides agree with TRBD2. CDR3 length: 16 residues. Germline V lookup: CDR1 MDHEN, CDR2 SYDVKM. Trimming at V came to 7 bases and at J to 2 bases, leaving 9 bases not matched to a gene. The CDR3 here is CASTPLIAGAYNEQFF. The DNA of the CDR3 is TGTGCCAGCACCCCCTTGATAGCGGGGGCCTACAATGAGCAGTTCTTC.

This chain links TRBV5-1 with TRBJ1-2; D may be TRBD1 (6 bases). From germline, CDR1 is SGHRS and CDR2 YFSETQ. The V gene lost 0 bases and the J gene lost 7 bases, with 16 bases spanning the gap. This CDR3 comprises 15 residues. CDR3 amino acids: CASSLEGRGRGGYTF. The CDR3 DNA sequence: TGCGCCAGCAGCTTGGAAGGCCGGGGGCGGGGTGGCTACACCTTC.